Shown below are 31 T cell receptor beta chains from a single sample sequenced in a study of cytomegalovirus exposure and HLA in healthy donors. Primers: 60 Vbeta forward and 13 Jbeta reverse. Assay used: immunoSEQ multiplex PCR; TCRdb lists only in-frame clones, some missing. Of 60,000 or so clones in the sample, 65% to 90% are singletons; the top ten hold about 10%. The sequenced sample consisted of PBMCs. The source of these receptors is a female donor in good health and CMV-seronegative.

In nucleotides, the CDR3 is TGTGCCAGCAGTGACCACAGGGCGGGTAACACTGAAGCTTTCTTT. It is translated as CASSDHRAGNTEAFF. V usage is TRBV6-4 and J usage is TRBJ1-1; D perhaps matches TRBD1 (6 bases). This CDR3 comprises 15 residues. The V gene lost 2 bases and the J gene lost 2 bases, with 12 bases spanning the gap. Germline lookup yields CDR1 MRHNA and CDR2 SNTAGT.

The chain recombines TRBV7-2 with TRBJ2-5, with 10 bases lining up with TRBD2. The CDR3 is made up of 18 amino acids. Germline CDR1 SGHTA, CDR2 FQGNSA. With 3 bases clipped from V and 2 bases from J, the junction kept 12 bases outside the gene matches. The CDR3 region is CASSFGGLARGGQETQYF. CDR3 nucleotide sequence: TGTGCCAGCAGCTTTGGGGGACTAGCGAGGGGGGGGCAAGAGACCCAGTACTTC.

This CDR3 is CASSLEERTEAFF. The CDR3 DNA is TGCGCCAGCAGCTTGGAGGAGAGGACTGAAGCTTTCTTT. The rearrangement joins TRBV5-1 to TRBJ1-1; D uncertain. V was clipped by 0 bases and J by 5 bases, with 8 bases between them. Germline V lookup: CDR1 SGHRS, CDR2 YFSETQ. The CDR3 length is 13 residues.

The chain recombines TRBV7-2 with TRBJ1-1; 7 nucleotides agree with TRBD1. Germline loops: CDR1 SGHTA, CDR2 FQGNSA. CDR3 length: 14 residues. V shed 5 bases, J shed 5 bases, and the junction held 8 bases outside the gene matches. CDR3 DNA: TGTGCCAGCAGCGTCGACAGGGTGAGGACTGAAGCTTTCTTT. The encoded protein is CASSVDRVRTEAFF.

The J gene is TRBJ2-3, the V gene TRBV7-2; 12 bases are shared with TRBD2. This CDR3 contains 16 residues. Germline V gives CDR1 SGHTA, CDR2 FQGNSA. The V segment lost 3 bases and the J segment 3 bases; nucleotides outside the gene matches: 4. CDR3 nucleotide sequence: TGTGCCAGCAGCTTCGGGACTAGCGGGCCGACAGATACGCAGTATTTT. It encodes CASSFGTSGPTDTQYF.

This clone was seen a single time. V gene TRBV7-2 combines with J gene TRBJ2-1, with 9 bases matching TRBD1. The germline V gene encodes CDR1 SGHTA and CDR2 FQGNSA. The V gene end was trimmed by 4 bases and the J gene end by 9 bases; junction bases not matched to a gene: 1. The CDR3 totals 12 residues. The DNA of the CDR3 is TGTGCCAGCAGCTGGACAGGGGTTGAGCAGTTCTTC. Translated: CASSWTGVEQFF.

V and J are TRBV6-5 and TRBJ1-4, with 7 bases fitting TRBD1. Germline assignment: CDR1 MNHEY and CDR2 SVGAGI. Trimming cost V 6 bases and J 0 bases; bases outside gene matches: 4. CDR3 length equals 15 residues. CDR3 bases: TGTGCCAGCAGGGGGGACAGATCAACTAATGAAAAACTGTTTTTT. This encodes CASRGDRSTNEKLFF.

The CDR3 reads CASSVTGTGAGETQYF. The CDR3 nucleotides are TGTGCCAGCAGCGTTACCGGGACAGGGGCAGGCGAGACCCAGTACTTC. The chain couples TRBV9 to TRBJ2-5; 10 nucleotides line up with TRBD1. Germline-derived CDR1 and CDR2 are SGDLS and YYNGEE. V lost 2 bases and J lost 5; bases outside the gene matches: 9. CDR3 size: 16 residues.

V usage is TRBV28 and J usage is TRBJ2-7, with D possibly TRBD1 on 6 matching bases. The V end was cut by 10 bases, the J end by 5 bases, with 18 bases between. CDR1 is MDHEN and CDR2 is SYDVKM in the germline V gene. This CDR3 has 13 residues. The CDR3 DNA sequence: TGTGCCATCCGAACACAGGGATCGAACGAGCAGTACTTC. Residues: CAIRTQGSNEQYF. Full variable domain (missing parts from reference TRBV28 and TRBJ2-7): DVKVTQSSRYLVKRTGEKVFLECVQDMDHENMFWYRQDPGLGLRLIYFSYDVKMKEKGDIPEGYSVSREKKERFSLILESASTNQTSMYLCAIRTQGSNEQYFGPGTRLTVT.

The V call is TRBV7-3, the J call TRBJ2-1, with 13 nucleotides matching TRBD2. The germline V gene encodes CDR1 SGHTA and CDR2 FQGTGA. The J segment lost 9 bases and the V segment lost 5 bases, leaving 10 bases of the junction unmatched. The CDR3 has 16 residues. The CDR3: CASSKALAGGLGEQFF. DNA for the CDR3: TGTGCCAGCAGCAAGGCACTAGCGGGGGGGTTAGGTGAGCAGTTCTTC.

The rearrangement joins TRBV5-1 to TRBJ2-2; 14 bases map to TRBD2. Germline values: CDR1 SGHRS, CDR2 YFSETQ. J was trimmed by 1 base and V by 5 bases; bases with no gene match: 4. The CDR3 contains 17 residues. CDR3 amino acids: CASRSGTSGGNTGELFF. In nucleotides, the CDR3 is TGCGCCAGCAGGTCCGGGACTAGCGGGGGGAACACCGGGGAGCTGTTTTTT.

V and J are TRBV30 and TRBJ1-1; TRBD1 matches at 9 bases. This CDR3 is built from 13 residues. V shed 5 bases and J 4 bases; nucleotides not matched to a gene: 5. Germline CDR1 is GTSNPN and CDR2 is SVGIG (reference sequence). The CDR3 sequence: CAWVQGARTEAFF. The DNA of the CDR3 is TGTGCCTGGGTACAGGGGGCGCGCACTGAAGCTTTCTTT.

Concerning this clone itself: Sequence at one end of the junction differs from germline and may be a read error. The chain recombines TRBV7-9 with TRBJ2-7; 14 bases are a match to TRBD2. CDR1 SEHNR and CDR2 FQNEAQ come from the germline V gene (reference sequence). CDR3 size: 18 residues. The DNA of the CDR3 is TGTTCCAGCAGCGCGACTAGCGGGGGGGCCATCGGGGTCTACGAGCAGTACTTC. Protein sequence: CSSSATSGGAIGVYEQYF.

The chain couples TRBV5-4 to TRBJ2-7, with 9 nucleotides matching TRBD1. V lost 1 base, J lost 4 bases, and 9 bases stayed unmatched. The CDR3 length is 16 residues. Germline V gene lookup returns CDR1 SGHNT and CDR2 YYREEE (reference sequence). The CDR3 sequence: CASSLHPGTGSYEQYF. The CDR3 bases are TGTGCCAGCAGCTTGCACCCCGGGACAGGGAGTTACGAGCAGTACTTC.

The chain is built from TRBV11-2 and TRBJ2-1, with D possibly matching TRBD1 (6 bases). V was trimmed by 4 bases and J by 5 bases, leaving 9 bases between them. CDR3 size: 13 residues. CDR1 SGHAT and CDR2 FQNNGV come from the germline V gene. The CDR3 sequence is CASSSQGDNEQFF. The CDR3 bases are TGTGCCAGCAGCTCACAGGGAGACAATGAGCAGTTCTTC.

The chain combines TRBV14 with TRBJ1-1; D not resolved. With 4 bases removed from V and 0 bases from J, the gap between germline ends came to 12 bases. CDR1 is SGHDN and CDR2 is FVKESK in the germline V gene. The CDR3 sequence is 15 residues long. For the CDR3, the DNA is TGTGCCAGCAGCCCCTCATTACTCATGAACACTGAAGCTTTCTTT. Translated, it gives CASSPSLLMNTEAFF.

The V gene is TRBV29-1, the J gene TRBJ2-7; 8 bases agree with TRBD1. Germline values: CDR1 SQVTM, CDR2 ANQGSEA. Trimming cost V 6 bases and J 6 bases; bases outside gene matches: 13. CDR3 length equals 14 residues. CDR3 DNA: TGCAGCGTCACCCCCGGGACAGGAGCACTCGAGCAGTACTTC. It specifies CSVTPGTGALEQYF.

This clone occurred a few times. The V gene is TRBV27, the J gene TRBJ1-2; a weak D match, TRBD1 (6 bases). Germline assignment: CDR1 MNHEY and CDR2 SMNVEV (reference sequence). This CDR3 is 16 amino acids long. Trimming shortened V by 6 bases and J by 0 bases, and 17 bases separated the two germline ends. This CDR3 reads CASRGTGTNTNYGYTF. CDR3 nucleotides: TGTGCCAGCAGGGGAACCGGGACAAATACTAACTATGGCTACACCTTC.

In DNA, the CDR3 is TGTGCCAGCAGCTTAGGACTAGCGGGATCTACTTACGAGCAGTACTTC. This sequence encodes CASSLGLAGSTYEQYF. This chain connects TRBV5-8 to TRBJ2-7, with 12 bases matching TRBD2. This CDR3 is 16 amino acids long. The germline CDR1 and CDR2 sequences are SGHTS and YDEGEE. V dropped 2 bases and J dropped 4; count of bases not matched to a gene: 7.

This chain links TRBV5-1 with TRBJ1-1, with 9 nucleotides matching TRBD1. This CDR3 region has 18 residues. Germline values: CDR1 SGHRS, CDR2 YFSETQ. Losses at the gene ends were 4 bases for V and 1 base for J; bases not matched to a gene: 14. The CDR3 loop reads CASSAMKPGTGPNTEAFF. DNA for the CDR3: TGCGCCAGCAGCGCGATGAAGCCCGGGACAGGGCCGAACACTGAAGCTTTCTTT.

This chain joins TRBV21-1 and TRBJ2-3; the tabulated D call, TRBD1, remains unverified against the DNA. TRBV21-1 is a pseudogene. There are 15 residues in the CDR3. CDR3 in amino acids: CASSSHTSRTDTQYF. The CDR3 nucleotides are TGTGCCAGCAGCAGTCACACATCGCGCACAGATACGCAGTATTTT.

The chain recombines TRBV14 with TRBJ1-1, with D maybe TRBD1 (6 bases). V lost 1 base and J 4 bases, leaving 7 bases between the germline ends. The CDR3 consists of 13 residues. Per the germline V gene, CDR1 is SGHDN and CDR2 is FVKESK. The CDR3 region is CASSQGQVTEAFF. The CDR3 bases are TGTGCCAGCAGCCAAGGACAGGTCACTGAAGCTTTCTTT. The variable domain in full, completed from reference TRBV14 and TRBJ1-1, reads EAGVTQFPSHSVIEKGQTVTLRCDPISGHDNLYWYRRVMGKEIKFLLHFVKESKQDESGMPNNRFLAERTGGTYSTLKVQPAELEDSGVYFCASSQGQVTEAFFGQGTRLTVV.

J is TRBJ2-3 and V is TRBV29-1; D gene ambiguous. The V end was cut by 4 bases, the J end by 2 bases, with 10 bases between. The CDR3 is 13 residues long. Germline CDR1 is SQVTM and CDR2 is ANQGSEA. The DNA for the CDR3 is TGCAGCGTTGCCTCTCCCCTCACAGATACGCAGTATTTT. Residues: CSVASPLTDTQYF.

The chain recombines TRBV7-9 with TRBJ2-7; maybe TRBD2 (6 bases). CDR3 length: 13 residues. Germline lookup yields CDR1 SEHNR and CDR2 FQNEAQ (reference sequence). The V end was cut by 4 bases, the J end by 1 base, with 8 bases between. CDR3 sequence (DNA): TGTGCCAGCAGCTCGCGGGATTCCTACGAGCAGTACTTC. It specifies CASSSRDSYEQYF.

The chain combines TRBV9 with TRBJ2-7; tentatively, D is TRBD1 (6 bases). The germline V gene has CDR1 SGDLS and CDR2 YYNGEE. Trimming stripped 0 bases from V and 2 bases from J, with 9 bases between. This CDR3 has 14 residues. The CDR3, as DNA: TGTGCCAGCAGCGTAGGGGACACCGCCTACGAGCAGTACTTC. Its translation is CASSVGDTAYEQYF.

The J gene is TRBJ1-5, the V gene TRBV19; TRBD1 matches 8 bases. This CDR3 has 18 amino acids. Looked up from germline, CDR1 is LNHDA and CDR2 is SQIVND (reference sequence). The V gene end was trimmed by 7 bases and the J gene end by 2 bases; junction bases not matched to a gene: 16. This CDR3 reads CASNYGQGGRGGNQPQHF. Here the CDR3 DNA reads TGTGCCAGTAACTATGGACAGGGAGGTCGCGGTGGCAATCAGCCCCAGCATTTT. The variable domain in full, completed from reference TRBV19 and TRBJ1-5, reads DGGITQSPKYLFRKEGQNVTLSCEQNLNHDAMYWYRQDPGQGLRLIYYSQIVNDFQKGDIAEGYSVSREKKESFPLTVTSAQKNPTAFYLCASNYGQGGRGGNQPQHFGDGTRLSIL.

The V call is TRBV27, the J call TRBJ2-1; unclear D gene. V was pared by 3 bases and J by 0 bases, with 6 bases between. Germline values: CDR1 MNHEY, CDR2 SMNVEV (reference sequence). The CDR3 length is 14 residues. The CDR3 loop is CASSFPSSYNEQFF. CDR3 DNA: TGTGCCAGCAGTTTCCCGAGCTCCTACAATGAGCAGTTCTTC.

The gene calls are TRBV5-8 and TRBJ1-4; TRBD1 matches at 7 bases. Trimming removed 5 bases from V and 8 bases from J; junction bases left unmatched: 6. The germline V gene has CDR1 SGHTS and CDR2 YDEGEE. The CDR3 totals 13 residues. The CDR3 DNA sequence: TGTGCCAGCAGTTTAGGACAGGCCGAAAAACTGTTTTTT. Encoded protein: CASSLGQAEKLFF.

The rearrangement links TRBV5-1 to TRBJ2-3, with 11 bases lining up with TRBD2. The CDR3 loop spans 16 amino acids. Germline CDR1 is SGHRS and CDR2 is YFSETQ. Unmatched junction bases numbered 5, after V lost 1 base and J lost 4 bases. CDR3 amino acids: CASSLSSGGRADTQYF. The CDR3 bases are TGCGCCAGCAGCTTGTCTAGCGGGGGGCGGGCAGATACGCAGTATTTT.

Here the CDR3 reads CASSPRVRFTGELFF. The CDR3 bases are TGTGCCAGCAGCCCCCGGGTCCGATTCACCGGGGAGCTGTTTTTT. The J gene is TRBJ2-2, the V gene TRBV14, with D unresolved. The CDR3 spans 15 residues. Germline loops: CDR1 SGHDN, CDR2 FVKESK. The germline V and J ends were trimmed by 4 bases and 4 bases, with 13 bases remaining between them.

J is TRBJ1-2 and V is TRBV5-4, with D perhaps TRBD1 (5 bases). Trimming removed 5 bases at V and 0 bases at J, with 11 bases between. Germline CDR1 SGHNT, CDR2 YYREEE (reference sequence). The CDR3 is 14 residues long. The CDR3 sequence: CASSIDSANYGYTF. CDR3 sequence (DNA): TGTGCCAGCAGTATCGACAGCGCTAACTATGGCTACACCTTC.